This TCR beta chain was captured by sequencing in a study of blood T cell repertoires in COVID-19. In the study's own analysis: Quantification of nucleated cells was approximated via reference gene primer amplification. Using immunoSEQ multiplex PCR, the repertoire was profiled, and TCRdb retains in-frame clones only, with some absent. Clonal size and the V and J genes are those of that table, whereas D and trimming came from the DNA. The sample consists of 250,000 or so clones, 86% of them appearing once. V lost 4 bases, J lost 0 bases, and 6 bases stayed unmatched. Germline V gene sequence: CDR1 SGHRS, CDR2 YFSETQ. The CDR3 has 16 amino acids.

The gene calls are TRBV5-1 and TRBJ1-4; 7 positions agree with TRBD1. Sample: peripheral blood. This receptor was taken from a man aged 60 to 75 with acute or convalescent COVID-19. In DNA, the CDR3 is TGCGCCAGCAGCACGGGACAGCCGGCAACTAATGAAAAACTGTTTTTT. The encoded protein is CASSTGQPATNEKLFF.